This record looks at one TCR beta chain sequence and its context. Its target is unknown. Possible read error: a much larger clone is one base away. The length of the CDR3 is 14 residues. Germline-derived CDR1 and CDR2 are MNHEY and SMNVEV (reference sequence). Sample-barcoded 5' priming and a J-beta primer mix drove a second PCR of 7 to 11 cycles. TCRdb fed the 5' RACE reads into MiXCR, producing one record per CDR3 protein. The sample records approximately 800,000 distinct CDR3 sequences, roughly three fifths being singletons. This sample was taken from a study of blood T cells in healthy people across ages. Overall study: Capturing about one barcoded beta molecule per two T cells was achieved by template switching.

Findings and limits, study-wide: Getting older went along with TCR beta diversity per million T cells dropping roughly linearly.

Sequenced material: blood. This chain links TRBV27 with TRBJ2-7; weak D call: TRBD2 (5 bases). This TCR came from a middle-aged man in good health. The DNA of the CDR3 is TGTGCCAGCAGTTTGGACTCCCATACGAAGGAGCGGTACTTC. It is translated as CASSLDSHTKERYF.